The 26 T cell receptor beta chains below were found in one sample sequenced in a study of beta chain features in type 1 diabetes. The authors reverse transcribed all of the isolated RNA, so sequencing captured expressed TCRB transcripts. Libraries were prepared by immunoSEQ multiplex PCR; TCRdb keeps only in-frame clonotypes and omits some of them. There are around 250,000 clones in the sample; 25% to 30% occur only once, and approximately 4% lies in the top ten. The sequenced material came from central memory CD4+ T cells from blood. The origin of the receptors is a man aged 25-45 years in good health.

This clone appeared once. The J gene is TRBJ2-3, the V gene TRBV2; D possibly corresponds to TRBD2 (6 bases). Germline CDR1 SNHLY, CDR2 FYNNEI. Trimming cost V 3 bases and J 0 bases, with 13 bases left between them. The length of the CDR3 is 16 residues. CDR3: CASSDPVAASTDTQYF. Written as DNA, the CDR3 is TGTGCCAGCAGTGATCCGGTAGCGGCTAGCACAGATACGCAGTATTTT.

This clone appeared a few times. V gene TRBV4-3 combines with J gene TRBJ2-1, with D perhaps TRBD1 (6 bases). The V gene's germline CDR1 is LGHNA and CDR2 YSLEER. The V end lost 0 bases, the J end lost 7 bases, and 13 bases lay between the germline ends. The CDR3 spans 15 residues. The CDR3 coding sequence is TGCGCCAGCAGCCAAGAGTTGAACAGGGAGAATGAGCAGTTCTTC. Translated, it gives CASSQELNRENEQFF.

To note about this clone: This same CDR3 is encoded by further DNA sequences in the sample. The chain links TRBV27 to TRBJ2-7; TRBD1 matches 9 bases. The CDR3 consists of 15 residues. Trimming took 4 bases from V and 7 from J; bases not matched to a gene: 11. The germline V gene encodes CDR1 MNHEY and CDR2 SMNVEV (reference sequence). The CDR3 spells CASSSTGGLLREQYF. The CDR3 DNA sequence: TGTGCCAGCAGTTCCACAGGGGGCCTCCTTCGTGAGCAGTACTTC.

The rearrangement links TRBV5-1 to TRBJ2-2, with a tentative D call TRBD1 (5 bases). With 4 bases removed from V and 6 bases from J, the gap between germline ends came to 13 bases. This CDR3 comprises 14 residues. Germline CDR1 is SGHRS and CDR2 is YFSETQ. The CDR3 reads CASSGGRVAGELFF. The DNA of the CDR3 is TGCGCCAGCAGCGGTGGCAGGGTCGCCGGGGAGCTGTTTTTT.

This chain joins TRBV5-1 and TRBJ1-6; 10 positions match TRBD1. The V gene end was trimmed by 0 bases and the J gene end by 10 bases; junction bases not matched to a gene: 7. Germline CDR1 is SGHRS and CDR2 is YFSETQ. This CDR3 is 16 amino acids long. Here the CDR3 reads CASSLETRDRGSPLHF. The CDR3 DNA follows: TGCGCCAGCAGCTTGGAAACCCGGGACAGGGGATCACCCCTCCACTTT.

This clone was counted only a few times. This chain connects TRBV19 to TRBJ1-6; D is ambiguous. Trimming removed 7 bases from V and 7 bases from J, with 17 bases in between. This CDR3 region has 15 residues. Per the germline V gene, CDR1 is LNHDA and CDR2 is SQIVND (reference sequence). In DNA form, the CDR3 reads TGTGCCAGTACCCCTGCCCGGGCCGAGAATTCACCCCTCCACTTT. It codes for CASTPARAENSPLHF. Full variable domain (missing parts from reference TRBV19 and TRBJ1-6): DGGITQSPKYLFRKEGQNVTLSCEQNLNHDAMYWYRQDPGQGLRLIYYSQIVNDFQKGDIAEGYSVSREKKESFPLTVTSAQKNPTAFYLCASTPARAENSPLHFGNGTRLTVT.

This rearrangement joins TRBV5-1 to TRBJ1-1, with D perhaps matching TRBD1 (6 bases). CDR3 size: 14 residues. V was pared by 0 bases and J by 4 bases, with 10 bases between. CDR1 and CDR2 from the germline V gene are SGHRS and YFSETQ. CDR3 bases: TGCGCCAGCAGCTTGGATGAGGGGGGCACTGAAGCTTTCTTT. As protein: CASSLDEGGTEAFF.

This clone was detected only a few times. In nucleotides, the CDR3 is TGTGCCAGCAGCCTGGACAGGGGAGATGGCTACACCTTC. Amino acid sequence: CASSLDRGDGYTF. V gene TRBV5-6 combines with J gene TRBJ1-2, with TRBD1 matching over 9 bases. V dropped 4 bases and J dropped 6; count of bases not matched to a gene: 4. Germline loops: CDR1 SGHDT, CDR2 YYEEEE. The CDR3 contains 13 residues.

The genes are TRBV15 and TRBJ2-1, with 12 bases identical to TRBD2. The V segment lost 5 bases and the J segment 8 bases; nucleotides outside the gene matches: 13. From germline, CDR1 is LNHNV and CDR2 YYDKDF (reference sequence). This CDR3 has 17 residues. The CDR3 sequence is CATSPMGSLAGGYEQFF. CDR3 coding DNA: TGTGCCACCAGCCCCATGGGTTCGCTAGCGGGAGGGTATGAGCAGTTCTTC.

This chain joins TRBV5-1 and TRBJ2-2; 12 positions agree with TRBD2. This CDR3 is 15 amino acids long. Trimming removed 4 bases from V and 9 bases from J; junction bases left unmatched: 7. CDR1 is SGHRS and CDR2 is YFSETQ in the germline V gene. This chain's CDR3 is CASSNLAGGARELFF. The CDR3 DNA is TGCGCCAGCAGCAACCTAGCGGGAGGGGCGAGGGAGCTGTTTTTT.

The V and J genes are TRBV5-6 and TRBJ1-1, with 11 positions matching TRBD1. Germline V gene data show CDR1 as SGHDT and CDR2 as YYEEEE. V was clipped by 4 bases and J by 0 bases; unmatched bases: 5. The CDR3 sequence is 16 residues long. The CDR3 is CASSRDRGSMNTEAFF. CDR3 nucleotides: TGTGCCAGCAGCAGGGACAGGGGGTCCATGAACACTGAAGCTTTCTTT.

This clone was observed a handful of times. V gene TRBV28 combines with J gene TRBJ2-2; 7 bases match TRBD1. Germline CDR1 is MDHEN and CDR2 is SYDVKM. This CDR3 is 14 amino acids long. V was clipped by 6 bases and J by 6 bases; unmatched bases: 7. The CDR3 region has the DNA TGTGCCAGCAGGACACAGGGGTTGTCCGGGGAGCTGTTTTTT. Translated: CASRTQGLSGELFF.

This chain uses TRBV7-2 with TRBJ1-1; TRBD1 might be the D (5 bases). The CDR3 has 14 amino acids. The germline V and J ends were trimmed by 6 bases and 4 bases, with 15 bases remaining between them. Germline CDR1 is SGHTA and CDR2 is FQGNSA. The DNA for the CDR3 is TGTGCCAGCAGATCAGGGTCTATGGTCACTGAAGCTTTCTTT. Protein product: CASRSGSMVTEAFF.

The chain couples TRBV7-9 to TRBJ2-3; D is possibly TRBD1 (6 bases). The germline gives CDR1 SEHNR, CDR2 FQNEAQ (reference sequence). CDR3 length equals 17 residues. Between the trimmed V and J ends, which lost 4 bases and 0 bases, there was a span of 17 bases. The CDR3 loop is CASSSRIDRSSTDTQYF. The CDR3 coding sequence is TGTGCCAGCAGCTCCCGAATAGACAGGTCTAGCACAGATACGCAGTATTTT.

This chain's CDR3 is CASSLDWSNQPQHF. In DNA form, the CDR3 reads TGTGCCAGCAGCTTGGATTGGAGCAATCAGCCCCAGCATTTT. The chain is built from TRBV5-5 and TRBJ1-5; D gene ambiguous. The length of the CDR3 is 14 residues. V was clipped by 0 bases and J by 1 base, with 5 bases between them. Per germline, CDR1 SGHKS and CDR2 YYEKEE (reference sequence).

This clone came up a few times. Other DNA variants within this sample encode the same CDR3. The J gene is TRBJ1-1, the V gene TRBV7-6, with D maybe TRBD1 (5 bases). This CDR3 has 13 residues. Trimming left V 5 bases short and J 3 bases short, with 10 bases between. Per the germline V gene, CDR1 is SGHVS and CDR2 is FNYEAQ. The CDR3 DNA follows: TGTGCCAGCAGCCCCATAGGGGACACTGAAGCTTTCTTT. This gives the protein CASSPIGDTEAFF.

V gene TRBV19 combines with J gene TRBJ2-3; D tentatively reads TRBD1 or TRBD2 (6 bases each). CDR1 LNHDA and CDR2 SQIVND come from the germline V gene (reference sequence). The CDR3 has 14 amino acids. V was trimmed by 6 bases and J by 4 bases, leaving 14 bases between them. In DNA, the CDR3 is TGTGCCAGTAGGAGGGGGGCAACGGCAGATACGCAGTATTTT. It translates to CASRRGATADTQYF.

The sample holds a few counts of this clone. This chain joins TRBV11-2 and TRBJ2-2, with 8 bases aligning to TRBD2. V trimming: 5 bases; J trimming: 9 bases; junction bases outside the gene matches: 14. This CDR3 is 16 amino acids long. In germline, CDR1 is SGHAT, CDR2 FQNNGV. The CDR3 DNA follows: TGTGCCAGCAGCCCGGGACTGGCGGGGGGTCGGCGGGAGCTGTTTTTT. This gives the protein CASSPGLAGGRRELFF.

This clone was seen many times. The chain joins TRBV19 to TRBJ1-2, with D unclear. The germline CDR1 and CDR2 sequences are LNHDA and SQIVND (reference sequence). V lost 7 bases to trimming and J lost 7 bases, with 19 bases between them. The length of the CDR3 is 14 residues. CDR3 coding DNA: TGTGCCAGTAAGGCCCCTAGAGGGCGAGGTGGCTACACCTTC. Amino acid sequence: CASKAPRGRGGYTF.

There are a few counts of this clone. J is TRBJ2-3 and V is TRBV7-9; TRBD1 aligns across 8 bases. From germline, CDR1 is SEHNR and CDR2 FQNEAQ (reference sequence). CDR3 size: 17 residues. V shed 7 bases and J 3 bases; nucleotides not matched to a gene: 15. The CDR3 loop is CASNIEWTGSGTDTQYF. The CDR3 nucleotides are TGTGCCAGCAACATCGAATGGACAGGGTCAGGGACAGATACGCAGTATTTT.

This clone was seen once. The V and J genes are TRBV29-1 and TRBJ2-2; D not certain. CDR1 SQVTM and CDR2 ANQGSEA come from the germline V gene. Trimming stripped 7 bases from V and 0 bases from J, with 9 bases between. The CDR3 spans 13 residues. The CDR3 is CSAQPPNTGELFF. The CDR3 region has the DNA TGCAGCGCTCAGCCACCGAACACCGGGGAGCTGTTTTTT.

This clone was seen ten or more times. The chain uses TRBV29-1 and TRBJ2-5; D might be TRBD2 (6 bases). Between the trimmed V and J ends, which lost 3 bases and 5 bases, there was a span of 13 bases. CDR1 and CDR2 from the germline V gene are SQVTM and ANQGSEA. This CDR3 has 13 amino acids. Here the CDR3 DNA reads TGCAGCGTTGATGGAGTGGAGGGGGAGACCCAGTACTTC. Translation: CSVDGVEGETQYF.

This chain connects TRBV5-6 to TRBJ1-6; D unresolved. Germline CDR1 is SGHDT and CDR2 is YYEEEE. V was pared by 0 bases and J by 10 bases, with 5 bases between. The CDR3 sequence is 12 residues long. CDR3 DNA sequence: TGTGCCAGCAGCTTGGGACCATCACCCCTCCACTTT. This encodes CASSLGPSPLHF.

Notes on this clone: The same CDR3 can be traced to other DNA sequences in this sample. The chain is built from TRBV10-2 and TRBJ2-7; TRBD2 agrees at 15 bases. In germline, CDR1 is WSHSY, CDR2 SAAADI. V dropped 6 bases and J dropped 3; count of bases not matched to a gene: 0. The CDR3 loop spans 14 amino acids. CDR3 protein: CASRGLAGGYEQYF. For the CDR3, the DNA is TGCGCCAGCAGGGGACTAGCGGGAGGCTACGAGCAGTACTTC.

The J gene is TRBJ2-2, the V gene TRBV30; either TRBD1 or TRBD2 may supply D (6 bases each). CDR1 GTSNPN and CDR2 SVGIG come from the germline V gene (reference sequence). The CDR3 spans 15 residues. Trimming cost V 0 bases and J 2 bases, with 10 bases left between them. The CDR3 here is CAWSVRGGNTGELFF. The CDR3 region has the DNA TGTGCCTGGAGTGTCAGGGGAGGAAACACCGGGGAGCTGTTTTTT.

The chain joins TRBV19 to TRBJ1-6; tentative D call: TRBD1 (5 bases). Germline CDR1 is LNHDA and CDR2 is SQIVND (reference sequence). The V end was cut by 6 bases, the J end by 0 bases, with 6 bases between. The CDR3 runs 14 residues. The CDR3: CASRGGSYNSPLHF. In DNA, the CDR3 is TGTGCCAGTAGGGGGGGCTCCTATAATTCACCCCTCCACTTT.